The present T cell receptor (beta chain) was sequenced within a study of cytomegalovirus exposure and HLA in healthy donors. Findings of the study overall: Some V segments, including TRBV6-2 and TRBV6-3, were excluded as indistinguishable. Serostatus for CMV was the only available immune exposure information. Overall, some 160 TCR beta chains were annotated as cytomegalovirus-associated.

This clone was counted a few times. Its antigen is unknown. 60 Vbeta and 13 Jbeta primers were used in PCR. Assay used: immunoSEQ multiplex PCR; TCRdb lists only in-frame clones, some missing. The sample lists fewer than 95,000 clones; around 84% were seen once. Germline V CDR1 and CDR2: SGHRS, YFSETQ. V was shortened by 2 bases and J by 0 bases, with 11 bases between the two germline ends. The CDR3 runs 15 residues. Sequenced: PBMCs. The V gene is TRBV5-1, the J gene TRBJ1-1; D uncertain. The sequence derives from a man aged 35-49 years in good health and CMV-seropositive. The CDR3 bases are TGCGCCAGCAGCTTCAAGGGAGACCTGAACACTGAAGCTTTCTTT. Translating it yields CASSFKGDLNTEAFF.